Each of the 3 T cell receptor beta chains below was sequenced from the same sample in a study of cytotoxic CD8 clonotypes in ibrutinib-treated CLL. Only in-frame clones appear in the TCRdb table, and some are missing; sequencing was by immunoSEQ multiplex PCR. Of around 77,000 clones listed, around 82% are singletons. The sequencing here drew on PBMCs, taken at disease progression, from a patient treated with ibrutinib. These TCRs come from a human donor with chronic lymphocytic leukemia.

This chain uses TRBV5-1 with TRBJ1-3; tentative D call: TRBD1 (5 bases). The CDR3 runs 16 residues. Per the germline V gene, CDR1 is SGHRS and CDR2 is YFSETQ. Trimming shortened V by 4 bases and J by 0 bases, and 14 bases separated the two germline ends. The CDR3 DNA sequence: TGCGCCAGCAGCCGGGGACCCTTTAGCTCTGGAAACACCATATATTTT. Translating it yields CASSRGPFSSGNTIYF.

The chain uses TRBV5-4 and TRBJ2-7; D perhaps matches TRBD1 (5 bases). The CDR3 is made up of 14 amino acids. Per the germline V gene, CDR1 is SGHNT and CDR2 is YYREEE (reference sequence). V was trimmed by 4 bases and J by 3 bases, leaving 14 bases between them. The CDR3 DNA is TGTGCCAGCAGCCCTGGGGCAGGTATCTACGAGCAGTACTTC. Encoded protein: CASSPGAGIYEQYF.

V usage is TRBV30 and J usage is TRBJ2-2, with D perhaps matching TRBD2 (6 bases). This CDR3 region has 14 residues. Germline V gives CDR1 GTSNPN, CDR2 SVGIG (reference sequence). Trimming shortened V by 2 bases and J by 5 bases, and 12 bases separated the two germline ends. Here the CDR3 reads CAWSRGGWTGELFF. The CDR3 region has the DNA TGTGCCTGGAGTAGGGGAGGTTGGACCGGGGAGCTGTTTTTT.